Listed here are 18 T cell receptor beta chains from one sample, sequenced in a study of PD-1 blockade in mismatch repair-deficient tumors. Profiled with immunoSEQ multiplex PCR; TCRdb holds only in-frame clones, not every one. The sample includes tens of thousands of clones, roughly 80% seen only once; the top ten take 4.5% to 6.5%. The starting material was peripheral blood, obtained 2 weeks after starting pembrolizumab. These TCRs come from an adult with mismatch repair-deficient cancer.

The chain links TRBV19 to TRBJ1-5; D is unresolved. CDR3 length equals 15 residues. Germline loops: CDR1 LNHDA, CDR2 SQIVND (reference sequence). The V and J ends lost 5 bases and 2 bases respectively, with 13 bases between them. CDR3 DNA sequence: TGTGCCAGTAGTGATGTTGGTTTTGGCAATCAGCCCCAGCATTTT. It specifies CASSDVGFGNQPQHF.

The chain employs TRBV27 and TRBJ2-1; 13 bases line up with TRBD2. Losses at the gene ends were 6 bases for V and 4 bases for J; bases not matched to a gene: 0. Germline CDR1 is MNHEY and CDR2 is SMNVEV (reference sequence). This CDR3 contains 14 residues. CDR3: CASRGLAGYNEQFF. CDR3 sequence (DNA): TGTGCCAGCAGGGGACTAGCGGGGTACAATGAGCAGTTCTTC.

The rearrangement links TRBV5-4 to TRBJ2-1; 9 nucleotides align to TRBD2. After removal of 0 bases from V and 10 bases from J, the junction contained 8 bases not matched to a gene. Germline values: CDR1 SGHNT, CDR2 YYREEE (reference sequence). The CDR3 sequence is 15 residues long. The chain's CDR3 is CASSLGGLAPKEQFF. As DNA, the CDR3 is TGTGCCAGCAGCTTGGGGGGACTAGCTCCAAAAGAGCAGTTCTTC.

This clone is categorized as medium-sized. The chain employs TRBV27 and TRBJ2-1; 8 nucleotides match TRBD1. The CDR3 totals 15 residues. Per germline, CDR1 MNHEY and CDR2 SMNVEV (reference sequence). With 6 bases clipped from V and 4 bases from J, the junction kept 8 bases outside the gene matches. The CDR3 here is CASRLTGGWYNEQFF. The CDR3 DNA sequence: TGTGCCAGCAGACTTACAGGGGGATGGTACAATGAGCAGTTCTTC.

This clone occurred a few times. As DNA, the CDR3 is TGTGCCAGCAGCGGTGGGGCAGGGCTTGGCTACACCTTC. Its protein is CASSGGAGLGYTF. V gene TRBV9 combines with J gene TRBJ1-2, with a possible D match to TRBD1 (5 bases). Germline lookup yields CDR1 SGDLS and CDR2 YYNGEE. V lost 3 bases, J lost 7 bases, and 13 bases lay in between. CDR3 length: 13 amino acids.

The rearrangement joins TRBV27 to TRBJ1-1, with D maybe TRBD1 (5 bases). V lost 2 bases to trimming and J lost 7 bases, with 8 bases between them. This CDR3 comprises 12 residues. Germline V gene sequence: CDR1 MNHEY, CDR2 SMNVEV (reference sequence). The CDR3 protein is CASSLEGREAFF. CDR3 bases: TGTGCCAGCAGTTTAGAGGGGCGTGAAGCTTTCTTT.

J is TRBJ2-2 and V is TRBV7-2; D not certain. This CDR3 comprises 13 residues. The germline V gene has CDR1 SGHTA and CDR2 FQGNSA. Deletions cut 4 bases from V and 3 bases from J, with 6 bases between. Here the CDR3 DNA reads TGTGCCAGCAGCTCCACAGACACCGGGGAGCTGTTTTTT. Encoded protein: CASSSTDTGELFF. Full variable domain (outside the CDR3, taken from reference TRBV7-2 and TRBJ2-2): GAGVSQSPSNKVTEKGKDVELRCDPISGHTALYWYRQSLGQGLEFLIYFQGNSAPDKSGLPSDRFSAERTGGSVSTLTIQRTQQEDSAVYLCASSSTDTGELFFGEGSRLTVL.

The chain has TRBV12-5 and TRBJ2-1, with 9 bases fitting TRBD2. The CDR3 sequence is 18 residues long. CDR1 is LGHNT, CDR2 FRNRAP, per germline. V gave up 0 bases and J gave up 7 bases; unmatched junction bases: 13. CDR3 sequence (DNA): TGTGCTAGTGGTTTGGTAAGGCTAGCGGGAAGTTTAGCGAATGAGCAGTTCTTC. Amino acid sequence: CASGLVRLAGSLANEQFF.

The chain links TRBV5-6 to TRBJ1-4; D is perhaps TRBD1 (5 bases). Between the trimmed V and J ends, which lost 0 bases and 0 bases, there was a span of 9 bases. CDR3 length equals 16 residues. Germline V gives CDR1 SGHDT, CDR2 YYEEEE. CDR3 region: CASSLVGGATNEKLFF. The CDR3 DNA sequence: TGTGCCAGCAGCTTGGTCGGGGGTGCAACTAATGAAAAACTGTTTTTT.

A few counts support this clone. This chain joins TRBV30 and TRBJ2-3; 7 positions match TRBD2. The CDR3 length is 17 residues. Trimming at V came to 1 base and at J to 2 bases, leaving 12 bases not matched to a gene. CDR1 and CDR2 (germline): GTSNPN, SVGIG (reference sequence). This chain's CDR3 is CAWSADGGSGITDTQYF. The CDR3 DNA reads TGTGCCTGGAGTGCTGACGGGGGGAGCGGCATCACAGATACGCAGTATTTT.

V and J are TRBV27 and TRBJ2-7; no firm D call. The V and J ends lost 4 bases and 6 bases respectively, with 7 bases between them. Germline CDR1 and CDR2: MNHEY and SMNVEV (reference sequence). The CDR3 is 11 amino acids. In DNA form, the CDR3 reads TGTGCCAGCAGTTCCCTAGGCGAGCAGTACTTC. It is translated as CASSSLGEQYF.

The DNA for the CDR3 is TGCGCCAGCAGCCAAGAGGGGGCCAACGAGCAGTACTTC. This sequence encodes CASSQEGANEQYF. V usage is TRBV4-1 and J usage is TRBJ2-7; TRBD1 might be the D (6 bases). Germline loops: CDR1 MGHRA, CDR2 YSYEKL. Between the trimmed V and J ends, which lost 0 bases and 5 bases, there was a span of 8 bases. The length of the CDR3 is 13 residues.

This clone was counted between two and nine times. CDR3 residues: CASSLSASSYEQYF. The CDR3 region has the DNA TGTGCCAGCAGTTTATCGGCGAGCTCCTACGAGCAGTACTTC. The J gene is TRBJ2-7, the V gene TRBV27; D is undetermined. CDR1 and CDR2 (germline): MNHEY, SMNVEV (reference sequence). The CDR3 runs 14 residues. With 0 bases removed from V and 0 bases from J, the gap between germline ends came to 6 bases.

DNA of the CDR3: TGTGCCAGTAGTATAATGGTGAATAGCAATCAGCCCCAGCATTTT. It translates to CASSIMVNSNQPQHF. This sequence joins TRBV19 and TRBJ1-5, with D hard to call. The V gene's germline CDR1 is LNHDA and CDR2 SQIVND (reference sequence). There are 15 residues in the CDR3. The V gene lost 2 bases and the J gene lost 0 bases, with 8 bases spanning the gap. Filled out from reference TRBV19 and TRBJ1-5, the complete variable domain reads DGGITQSPKYLFRKEGQNVTLSCEQNLNHDAMYWYRQDPGQGLRLIYYSQIVNDFQKGDIAEGYSVSREKKESFPLTVTSAQKNPTAFYLCASSIMVNSNQPQHFGDGTRLSIL.

The genes are TRBV5-4 and TRBJ2-5, with D tentatively TRBD2 (6 bases). V was pared by 4 bases and J by 0 bases, with 13 bases between. CDR3 length: 15 amino acids. The germline gives CDR1 SGHNT, CDR2 YYREEE (reference sequence). The chain's CDR3 is CASSRGTSYQETQYF. The CDR3 nucleotides read TGTGCCAGCAGCCGCGGGACTTCGTACCAAGAGACCCAGTACTTC.

The chain employs TRBV6-6 and TRBJ1-5, with D perhaps TRBD1 (6 bases). This CDR3 is 15 amino acids long. The germline V gene has CDR1 MNHNY and CDR2 SVGAGI (reference sequence). Between the trimmed V and J ends, which lost 6 bases and 0 bases, there was a span of 12 bases. CDR3 sequence: CASRSDSNSNQPQHF. The CDR3 bases are TGTGCCAGCAGATCGGACAGTAATAGCAATCAGCCCCAGCATTTT.

The chain uses TRBV18 and TRBJ2-7, with 7 bases that match TRBD1. Germline CDR1 is KGHSH and CDR2 is LQKENI. The CDR3 is 15 residues long. The V segment lost 1 base and the J segment 2 bases; nucleotides outside the gene matches: 5. This chain's CDR3 is CASSPLQGSTYEQYF. Written as DNA, the CDR3 is TGTGCCAGCTCACCACTACAGGGGTCAACCTACGAGCAGTACTTC.

Note on this clone: The same CDR3 also results from other DNA sequences found in this sample. This chain's CDR3 is CASSPNTGELFF. The CDR3 DNA reads TGTGCCAGCAGCCCCAACACCGGGGAGCTGTTTTTT. The rearrangement links TRBV7-3 to TRBJ2-2, with D unclear. Germline V gene data show CDR1 as SGHTA and CDR2 as FQGTGA. This CDR3 spans 12 amino acids. Trimming took 5 bases from V and 2 from J, leaving 3 bases between them.